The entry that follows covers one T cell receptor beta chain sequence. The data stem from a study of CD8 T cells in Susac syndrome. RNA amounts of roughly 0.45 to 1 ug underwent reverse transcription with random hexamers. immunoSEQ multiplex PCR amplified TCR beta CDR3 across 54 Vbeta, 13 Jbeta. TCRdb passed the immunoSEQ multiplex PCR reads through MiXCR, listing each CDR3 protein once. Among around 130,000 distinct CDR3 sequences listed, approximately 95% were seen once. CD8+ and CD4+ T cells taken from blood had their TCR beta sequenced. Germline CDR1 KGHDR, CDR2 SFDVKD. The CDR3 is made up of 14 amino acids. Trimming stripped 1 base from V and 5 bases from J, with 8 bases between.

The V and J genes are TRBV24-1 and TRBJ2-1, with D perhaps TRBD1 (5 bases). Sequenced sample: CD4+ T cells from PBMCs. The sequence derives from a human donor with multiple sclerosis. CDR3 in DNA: TGTGCCACCAGTGATTTCCCCAGGGACAATGAGCAGTTCTTC. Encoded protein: CATSDFPRDNEQFF.